Detailed here is one T cell receptor (beta chain). Its specificity is unknown. V shed 3 bases, J shed 8 bases, and the junction held 3 bases outside the gene matches. The CDR3 runs 14 residues. Looked up from germline, CDR1 is KGHSH and CDR2 is LQKENI. This record belongs to a study of lymphopenia after photon versus proton radiotherapy. Overall study findings and caveats: Oligoclonal CD8+ Temra expansion after nadir drove photon patients' diversity drop. Proton therapy kept repertoires fairly stable, unlike photons, which gained effector/memory cells. Larger post-nadir TCR diversity loss correlated inversely with survival in deceased patients. Survival link was tested only in deceased patients; proton benefit remains a possibility.

Repertoires were generated with immunoSEQ multiplex PCR, while TCRdb's copy carries only in-frame clones and drops some. Among tens of thousands of clones, roughly 90% were seen once, and the ten largest hold 50%. The chain joins TRBV18 to TRBJ1-4; TRBD1 matches 10 bases. Sequenced material: peripheral blood, taken from a patient treated with proton-based radiotherapy. This sequence originates from a woman between 55 and 75 years old with cholangiocarcinoma. Some clones in this sample may be carry-over from other donors' samples. CDR3 DNA sequence: TGTGCCAGCTCACCTGGGACAGGGGAGGAAAAACTGTTTTTT. This codes for CASSPGTGEEKLFF. The variable domain in full, completed from reference TRBV18 and TRBJ1-4, reads NAGVMQNPRHLVRRRGQEARLRCSPMKGHSHVYWYRQLPEEGLKFMVYLQKENIIDESGMPKERFSAEFPKEGPSILRIQQVVRGDSAAYFCASSPGTGEEKLFFGSGTQLSVL.